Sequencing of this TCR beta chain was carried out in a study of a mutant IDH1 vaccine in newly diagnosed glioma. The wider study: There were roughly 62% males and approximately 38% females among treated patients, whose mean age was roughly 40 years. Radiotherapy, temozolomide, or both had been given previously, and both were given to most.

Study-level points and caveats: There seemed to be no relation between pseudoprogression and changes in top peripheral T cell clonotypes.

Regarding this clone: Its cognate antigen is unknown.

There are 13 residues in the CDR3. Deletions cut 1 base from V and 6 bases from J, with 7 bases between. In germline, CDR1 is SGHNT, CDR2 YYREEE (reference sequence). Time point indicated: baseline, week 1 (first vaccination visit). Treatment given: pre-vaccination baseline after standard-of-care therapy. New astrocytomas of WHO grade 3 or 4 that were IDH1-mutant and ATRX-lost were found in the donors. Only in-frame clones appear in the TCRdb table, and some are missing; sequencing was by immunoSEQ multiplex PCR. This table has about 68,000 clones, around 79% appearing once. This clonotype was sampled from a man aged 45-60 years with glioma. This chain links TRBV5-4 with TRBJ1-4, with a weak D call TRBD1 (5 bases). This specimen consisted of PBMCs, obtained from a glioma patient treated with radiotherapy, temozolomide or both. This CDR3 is CASSLLGDEKLFF. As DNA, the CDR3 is TGTGCCAGCAGCTTGTTAGGGGATGAAAAACTGTTTTTT. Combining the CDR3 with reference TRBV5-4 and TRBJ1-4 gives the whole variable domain ETGVTQSPTHLIKTRGQQVTLRCSSQSGHNTVSWYQQALGQGPQFIFQYYREEENGRGNFPPRFSGLQFPNYSSELNVNALELDDSALYLCASSLLGDEKLFFGSGTQLSVL.